The source of this T cell receptor (beta chain) is a study of early T cells in non-severe SARS-CoV-2 infection. This CDR3 has 19 amino acids. Germline V gives CDR1 MDHEN, CDR2 SYDVKM. V shed 6 bases, J shed 5 bases, and the junction held 18 bases outside the gene matches. In this sample, this clonotype turned up many times. Using its own MiXCR run on the 5' RACE reads, TCRdb lists one record per CDR3 protein. The table records about 47,000 distinct CDR3 sequences, less than 10% of them present only once. The material was whole blood, obtained at baseline. This TCR came from an adult who was a healthcare worker with PCR-confirmed SARS-CoV-2 infection or an uninfected control (not recorded which). The V call is TRBV28, the J call TRBJ2-6; 8 nucleotides agree with TRBD1. The CDR3 loop reads CASSYRTGSPLIRANVLTF. CDR3 coding DNA: TGTGCCAGCAGCTACCGGACAGGGAGCCCACTGATAAGGGCCAACGTCCTGACTTTC.